Presented here are 5 T cell receptor beta chains from one specimen sequenced in a study of blood T cell repertoires in COVID-19. Only in-frame clones appear in the TCRdb table, and some are missing; sequencing was by immunoSEQ multiplex PCR. The table shows about 300,000 clones, with about 91% occurring only once. Sequenced sample: peripheral blood. The receptors stem from a woman aged 30 to 39 who had recovered from COVID-19.

This chain joins TRBV6-2 or TRBV6-3 and TRBJ2-1; D is perhaps TRBD2 (6 bases). Germline lookup yields CDR1 MNHEY and CDR2 SVGEGT. V shed 3 bases and J shed 6 bases, with 9 bases lying between them. This CDR3 has 13 residues. CDR3 in DNA: TGTGCCAGCAGTTATTCGGGGGTCAATGAGCAGTTCTTC. Its protein product is CASSYSGVNEQFF.

This sequence joins TRBV6-5 and TRBJ1-2; 9 nucleotides line up with TRBD1. The CDR3 consists of 16 residues. With 4 bases clipped from V and 3 bases from J, the junction kept 9 bases outside the gene matches. Germline assignment: CDR1 MNHEY and CDR2 SVGAGI. The CDR3 region has the DNA TGTGCCAGCAGTTCTCCTCTCACAGGGGGCGACTATGGCTACACCTTC. Residues: CASSSPLTGGDYGYTF.

The chain carries TRBV18 and TRBJ1-2; D ambiguous. The germline V and J ends were trimmed by 3 bases and 2 bases, with 7 bases remaining between them. Germline V gene lookup returns CDR1 KGHSH and CDR2 LQKENI. CDR3 length equals 13 residues. CDR3 sequence (DNA): TGTGCCAGCTCACCCGACGGGAACTATGGCTACACCTTC. Amino acid sequence: CASSPDGNYGYTF.

This chain connects TRBV10-3 to TRBJ1-3; no definite D call. Per germline, CDR1 ENHRY and CDR2 SYGVKD. The CDR3 is made up of 14 amino acids. V was shortened by 4 bases and J by 0 bases, with 7 bases between the two germline ends. CDR3 sequence (DNA): TGTGCCATCAGTGGACAATTCTCTGGAAACACCATATATTTT. It yields the protein CAISGQFSGNTIYF.

The V call is TRBV5-1, the J call TRBJ2-7, with TRBD1 matching over 8 bases. The CDR3 loop spans 13 amino acids. Germline V gives CDR1 SGHRS, CDR2 YFSETQ. Trimming removed 0 bases from V and 7 bases from J; junction bases left unmatched: 3. The CDR3 region has the DNA TGCGCCAGCAGCTTGGGACAGGGGTGGGAGCAGTACTTC. Amino acid sequence: CASSLGQGWEQYF. Full variable domain (missing parts from reference TRBV5-1 and TRBJ2-7): KAGVTQTPRYLIKTRGQQVTLSCSPISGHRSVSWYQQTPGQGLQFLFEYFSETQRNKGNFPGRFSGRQFSNSRSEMNVSTLELGDSALYLCASSLGQGWEQYFGPGTRLTVT.